The clone carrying this T cell receptor beta chain was picked up many times. Antigen specificity is unknown. With each sample, at least 5 micrograms of total RNA were extracted. The data belong to a study of blood T cells in healthy people across ages. CDR1 DFQATT and CDR2 SNEGSKA come from the germline V gene (reference sequence). Between the trimmed V and J ends, which lost 0 bases and 3 bases, there was a span of 10 bases. This CDR3 contains 14 residues. Study-level findings and limits: Long-lived donors had more naive CD4+ cells and higher diversity than aged donors. It was held that diversity estimates obtained from one million T cells represented underestimates.

Sample-barcoded 5' priming and a J-beta primer mix drove a second PCR of 7 to 11 cycles. Each cDNA molecule, via a template-switch adaptor with 12 random nucleotides, was tagged. TCRdb analysed the 5' RACE reads with MiXCR anew, one entry per CDR3 protein. The table records under 2 million distinct CDR3 sequences, about 32% of them present only once. The source material was blood. The chain recombines TRBV20-1 with TRBJ2-3; D might be TRBD2 (5 bases). This TCR derives from a woman aged 25-40 years in good health. CDR3 residues: CSARDRRGTDTQYF. Written as DNA, the CDR3 is TGCAGTGCTAGAGATCGGCGAGGGACAGATACGCAGTATTTT.